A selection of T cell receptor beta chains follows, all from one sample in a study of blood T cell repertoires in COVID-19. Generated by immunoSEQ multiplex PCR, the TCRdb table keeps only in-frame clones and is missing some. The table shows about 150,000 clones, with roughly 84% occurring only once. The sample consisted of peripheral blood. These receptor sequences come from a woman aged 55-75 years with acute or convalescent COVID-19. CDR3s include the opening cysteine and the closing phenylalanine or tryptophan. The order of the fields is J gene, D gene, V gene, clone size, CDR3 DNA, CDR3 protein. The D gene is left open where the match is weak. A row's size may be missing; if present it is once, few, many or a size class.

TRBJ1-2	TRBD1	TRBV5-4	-	TGTGCCAGCAGCTCTACAGGGGGCGATTTGTTAGTCTACACCTTC	CASSSTGGDLLVYTF
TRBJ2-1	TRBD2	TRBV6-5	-	TGTGCCGGCGACCTAGCGGGGCCTGGATCGGAGCAGTTCTTC	CAGDLAGPGSEQFF
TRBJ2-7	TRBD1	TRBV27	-	TGTGCCAGCAGTTATACAGGGGGCGAGCAGTACTTC	CASSYTGGEQYF
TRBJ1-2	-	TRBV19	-	TGTGCCAGTAGTATGTGGGTCTGGAGCTATGGCTACACCTTC	CASSMWVWSYGYTF
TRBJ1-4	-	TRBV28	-	TGTGCCAGCACCATCGGGGGGGCTAATGAAAAACTGTTTTTT	CASTIGGANEKLFF
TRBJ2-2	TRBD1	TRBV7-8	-	TGTGCCAGCAGCCCGTGGACAGGGTACGCGCCCGGGGAGCTGTTTTTT	CASSPWTGYAPGELFF
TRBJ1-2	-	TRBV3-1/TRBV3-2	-	TGTGCCAGCAGCCAAGATTGGGACTGGTATGGCTACACCTTC	CASSQDWDWYGYTF
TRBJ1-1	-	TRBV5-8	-	TGTGCCAGCAGCTTGGCAGGGAACCGCCTGAAAGCTTTCTTT	CASSLAGNRLKAFF
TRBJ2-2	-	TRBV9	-	TGTGCCAGCAGCCAAGGGAGCCGGAACACCGGGGAGCTGTTTTTT	CASSQGSRNTGELFF
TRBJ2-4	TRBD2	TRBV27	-	TGTGCCAGCAGTGGTCTGGGACTAGCGGGGCACAAAAACATTCAGTACTTC	CASSGLGLAGHKNIQYF
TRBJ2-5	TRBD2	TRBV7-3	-	TGTGCCAGCAGCTTCAGCGGGGGACAAGAGACCCAGTACTTC	CASSFSGGQETQYF
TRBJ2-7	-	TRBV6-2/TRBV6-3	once	TGTGCCAGCAGTTACCTGCAGGGATCCTACGAGCAGTACTTC	CASSYLQGSYEQYF
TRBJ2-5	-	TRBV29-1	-	TGCAGCGTCGAGTTAAGCCAAGAGACCCAGTACTTC	CSVELSQETQYF
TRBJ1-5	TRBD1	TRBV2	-	TGTGCCAGCAGTGGAAGACAGGGTGGTAGCAATCAGCCCCAGCATTTT	CASSGRQGGSNQPQHF
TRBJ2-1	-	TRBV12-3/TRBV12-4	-	TGTGCCAGCAGCCCCACACCCCAAAATGAGCAGTTCTTC	CASSPTPQNEQFF
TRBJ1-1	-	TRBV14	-	TGTGCCAGCAGCCGGGAAGGTCGGGGGACTGAAGCTTTCTTT	CASSREGRGTEAFF
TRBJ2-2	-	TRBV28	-	TGTGCCAGCAGTTCCCGGACAGGGGAGCTGTTTTTT	CASSSRTGELFF
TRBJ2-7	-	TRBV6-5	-	TGTGCCAGCTCGGAGGGCCCCTCCTACGAGCAGTACTTC	CASSEGPSYEQYF
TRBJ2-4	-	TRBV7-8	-	TGTGCCAGCAGCTTAGCGGCATACCAAGCCAAAAACATTCAGTACTTC	CASSLAAYQAKNIQYF
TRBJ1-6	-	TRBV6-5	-	TGTGCCAGCGTGTTGGCAGGGGTCAATTCACCCCTCCACTTT	CASVLAGVNSPLHF
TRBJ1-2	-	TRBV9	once	TGTGCCAGCAGCGTGAAGGTTTGGGAGGATGGCTACACCTTC	CASSVKVWEDGYTF
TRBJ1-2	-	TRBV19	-	TGTGCCAGTAGGGGAGATTCGGGCCCCCGGGAAGGCTACACCTTC	CASRGDSGPREGYTF
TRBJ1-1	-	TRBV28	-	TGTGCCAGCGGCAACAGCCTGACAATAACTGAAGCTTTCTTT	CASGNSLTITEAFF
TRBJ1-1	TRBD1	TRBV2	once	TGTGCCAGCAGTGACAGGGGGCGAGACACTGAAGCTTTCTTT	CASSDRGRDTEAFF
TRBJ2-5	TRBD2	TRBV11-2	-	TGTGCCAGCAGCTTAGCTCGCCCGAGCGGGGGTAAGCCGGAGACCCAGTACTTC	CASSLARPSGGKPETQYF
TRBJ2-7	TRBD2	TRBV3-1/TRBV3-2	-	TGTGCCAGCAGCCAAGGACAAGCGGGGGCCGCCTACGAGCAGTACTTC	CASSQGQAGAAYEQYF
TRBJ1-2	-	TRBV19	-	TGTGCCAGTACCCCCGGGAGGGAAGATGGCTACACCTTC	CASTPGREDGYTF